This T cell receptor (beta chain) was observed in a study of T cell responses to AZD1222 COVID-19 vaccine. The germline V gene has CDR1 MGHRA and CDR2 YSYEKL. Trimming removed 4 bases from V and 1 base from J, with 5 bases in between. CDR3 length equals 14 residues. Assay: immunoSEQ multiplex PCR; the TCRdb copy retains only in-frame clones and omits some. Here the sample spans tens of thousands of clones, around 82% being singletons. Study outcomes and limitations: Repertoires were sampled only after the peak T cell response.

Points on this clone: Its antigen is still unknown.

The gene calls are TRBV4-1 and TRBJ1-6; D is unclear. The specimen was peripheral blood, collected 28 days after the second AZD1222 dose. The TCR originated in an adult who received the AZD1222 COVID-19 vaccine. The CDR3 DNA follows: TGCGCCAGCAGCCTAGAATCCTATAATTCACCCCTCCACTTT. It codes for CASSLESYNSPLHF.